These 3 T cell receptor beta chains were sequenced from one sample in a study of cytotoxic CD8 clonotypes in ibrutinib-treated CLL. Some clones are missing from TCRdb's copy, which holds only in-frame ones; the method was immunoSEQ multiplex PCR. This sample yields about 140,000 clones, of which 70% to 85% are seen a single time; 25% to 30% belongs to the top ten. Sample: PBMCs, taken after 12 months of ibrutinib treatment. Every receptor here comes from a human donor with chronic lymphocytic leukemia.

CDR3 in amino acids: CASSPGRDTEAFF. The CDR3 nucleotides are TGTGCCAGCTCACCCGGAAGGGACACTGAAGCTTTCTTT. The chain recombines TRBV18 with TRBJ1-1; D is undetermined. From germline, CDR1 is KGHSH and CDR2 LQKENI. CDR3 length: 13 residues. Trimming removed 3 bases at V and 3 bases at J, with 8 bases between.

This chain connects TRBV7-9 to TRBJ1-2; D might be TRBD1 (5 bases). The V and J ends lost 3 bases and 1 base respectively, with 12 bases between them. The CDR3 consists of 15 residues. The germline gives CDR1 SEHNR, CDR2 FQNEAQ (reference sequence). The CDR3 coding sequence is TGTGCCAGCAGCTTGGGCGGGGCCCTTAACTATGGCTACACCTTC. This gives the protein CASSLGGALNYGYTF.

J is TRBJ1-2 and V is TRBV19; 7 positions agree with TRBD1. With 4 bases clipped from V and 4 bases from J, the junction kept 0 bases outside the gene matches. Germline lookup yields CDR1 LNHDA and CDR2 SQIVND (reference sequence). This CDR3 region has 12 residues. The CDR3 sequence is CASSRTGYGYTF. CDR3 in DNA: TGTGCCAGTAGTAGGACAGGCTATGGCTACACCTTC.